The 27 T cell receptor beta chains reported below all come from one sample, sequenced in a study of cytomegalovirus exposure and HLA in healthy donors. The PCR ran on 60 Vbeta and 13 Jbeta primers. Some clones are missing from TCRdb's copy, which holds only in-frame ones; the method was immunoSEQ multiplex PCR. The table shows roughly 140,000 clones, with around 79% occurring only once. The sample consisted of PBMCs. These receptor sequences come from a man younger than 40 in good health and CMV-seropositive.

The V and J genes are TRBV7-9 and TRBJ2-1; 9 nucleotides match TRBD2. The V gene end was trimmed by 5 bases and the J gene end by 7 bases; junction bases not matched to a gene: 15. The CDR3 runs 17 residues. Germline V gene sequence: CDR1 SEHNR, CDR2 FQNEAQ (reference sequence). The CDR3 DNA reads as TGTGCCAGCAGCCCCTCGTCGCGGGGGGGCAATTTAAATGAGCAGTTCTTC. Translated, it gives CASSPSSRGGNLNEQFF.

The chain joins TRBV2 to TRBJ1-2; TRBD1 agrees at 10 bases. The CDR3 length is 14 residues. Germline CDR1 reads SNHLY; CDR2 reads FYNNEI. The junction had 5 bases not matched to a gene; V was cut back by 7 bases and J by 3 bases. CDR3 bases: TGTGCCAGCAAAGGACAGGGGGGAGACTATGGCTACACCTTC. Translated: CASKGQGGDYGYTF.

The chain combines TRBV6-5 with TRBJ1-2; TRBD1 aligns across 8 bases. The CDR3 is 13 amino acids. V lost 5 bases, J lost 6 bases, and 5 bases stayed unmatched. The germline gives CDR1 MNHEY, CDR2 SVGAGI. CDR3 nucleotide sequence: TGTGCCAGCAGTACCCAGGGGGCGGATGGCTACACCTTC. Its translation: CASSTQGADGYTF.

This clone occurred a few times. The rearrangement joins TRBV6-6 to TRBJ1-2; D is possibly TRBD1 (5 bases). The CDR3 covers 14 residues. Germline-derived CDR1 and CDR2 are MNHNY and SVGAGI (reference sequence). V was clipped by 5 bases and J by 4 bases, with 14 bases between them. The CDR3 loop is CASSTITGFYGYTF. DNA for the CDR3: TGTGCCAGCAGTACCATTACAGGATTCTATGGCTACACCTTC.

The chain is built from TRBV9 and TRBJ2-1; no firm D call. Trimming cost V 1 base and J 0 bases, with 8 bases left between them. Germline V gene data show CDR1 as SGDLS and CDR2 as YYNGEE. CDR3 length: 15 residues. The CDR3 loop is CASSVSASSYNEQFF. The CDR3 DNA reads TGTGCCAGCAGCGTAAGCGCCAGCTCCTACAATGAGCAGTTCTTC.

The rearrangement uses TRBV11-2 and TRBJ2-3; 9 bases line up with TRBD2. Germline CDR1 is SGHAT and CDR2 is FQNNGV. V lost 6 bases, J lost 3 bases, and 10 bases stayed unmatched. This CDR3 has 16 amino acids. The CDR3 region is CASRISGSGGTDTQYF. DNA for the CDR3: TGTGCCAGCAGAATTAGCGGGAGCGGTGGAACAGATACGCAGTATTTT.

The chain is built from TRBV7-2 and TRBJ2-5; no firm D call. The CDR3 consists of 14 residues. V shed 2 bases and J shed 1 base, with 8 bases lying between them. Germline V lookup: CDR1 SGHTA, CDR2 FQGNSA. For the CDR3, the DNA is TGTGCCAGCAGCTTATCCAGATCCCAAGAGACCCAGTACTTC. Protein product: CASSLSRSQETQYF.

The V and J genes are TRBV28 and TRBJ2-5, with TRBD2 matching over 13 bases. The V segment lost 6 bases and the J segment 4 bases; nucleotides outside the gene matches: 5. The CDR3 runs 15 residues. From germline, CDR1 is MDHEN and CDR2 SYDVKM. The CDR3 region is CASSPGLAGRETQYF. The CDR3 nucleotides are TGTGCCAGCAGCCCGGGACTAGCGGGAAGAGAGACCCAGTACTTC.

CDR3 loop: CASTRLAGGYNEQFF. CDR3 bases: TGTGCCAGTACTAGACTAGCGGGAGGGTACAATGAGCAGTTCTTC. This rearrangement joins TRBV19 to TRBJ2-1; 14 positions match TRBD2. Germline lookup yields CDR1 LNHDA and CDR2 SQIVND (reference sequence). Germline trimming cut 7 bases from V and 4 bases from J; bases unmatched to any gene: 3. The CDR3 contains 15 residues.

The chain has TRBV28 and TRBJ2-7, with 8 nucleotides matching TRBD1. Germline CDR1 and CDR2: MDHEN and SYDVKM. This CDR3 comprises 18 residues. J gave up 2 bases and V 9 bases, and 21 bases lay outside the gene matches. CDR3 in amino acids: CASWSRQGLLAAPYEQYF. The CDR3 region has the DNA TGTGCCAGTTGGTCGCGACAGGGGCTTCTCGCAGCCCCCTACGAGCAGTACTTC.

The genes are TRBV5-4 and TRBJ2-7; D perhaps matches TRBD1 (6 bases). Germline CDR1 reads SGHNT; CDR2 reads YYREEE (reference sequence). CDR3 length: 15 residues. V was pared by 5 bases and J by 0 bases, with 15 bases between. CDR3 DNA sequence: TGTGCCAGCAGTTCAGGACAGCAAAGCTCCTACGAGCAGTACTTC. This codes for CASSSGQQSSYEQYF.

The DNA of the CDR3 is TGCGCCAGCAGCCAAGATCACGGGGGAGGCACCGGGGAGCTGTTTTTT. Translation gives CASSQDHGGGTGELFF. The chain employs TRBV4-3 and TRBJ2-2, with D perhaps TRBD2 (6 bases). V was cut by 0 bases and J by 4 bases, with 12 bases left in between. There are 16 residues in the CDR3. Per the germline V gene, CDR1 is LGHNA and CDR2 is YSLEER.

The J gene is TRBJ2-7, the V gene TRBV6-6, with 7 bases that match TRBD1. Germline V gives CDR1 MNHNY, CDR2 SVGAGI (reference sequence). This CDR3 is 15 amino acids long. Germline trimming cut 7 bases from V and 11 bases from J; bases unmatched to any gene: 20. The CDR3 nucleotides are TGTGCCAGCATCCACAAGTCCGGACAGGCGCCTGTAGAGTACTTC. Its translation: CASIHKSGQAPVEYF.

The rearrangement joins TRBV6-4 to TRBJ2-5; 7 bases align to TRBD1. The CDR3 loop spans 16 amino acids. From germline, CDR1 is MRHNA and CDR2 SNTAGT. Trimming at V came to 0 bases and at J to 5 bases, leaving 9 bases not matched to a gene. CDR3 loop: CASSDSYRGGGETQYF. CDR3 nucleotide sequence: TGTGCCAGCAGTGACTCCTACAGGGGTGGAGGCGAGACCCAGTACTTC.

The genes are TRBV29-1 and TRBJ2-7, with 8 bases lining up with TRBD2. Per the germline V gene, CDR1 is SQVTM and CDR2 is ANQGSEA. CDR3 length equals 16 residues. V lost 3 bases and J lost 0; bases outside the gene matches: 10. CDR3: CSVEPTSGKNSYEQYF. CDR3 DNA sequence: TGCAGCGTTGAGCCCACTAGCGGCAAAAACTCCTACGAGCAGTACTTC.

The chain has TRBV25-1 and TRBJ1-6; no firm D call. The CDR3 runs to 12 residues. Trimming stripped 11 bases from V and 10 bases from J, with 15 bases between. CDR1 and CDR2 (germline): MGHDK, SYGVNS. The CDR3 DNA follows: TGTGCCTCAGAGGAGCGAAACTCACCCCTCCACTTT. Protein sequence: CASEERNSPLHF.

The V and J genes are TRBV2 and TRBJ2-3; 10 bases are a match to TRBD2. V shed 7 bases, J shed 5 bases, and the junction held 9 bases outside the gene matches. Germline lookup yields CDR1 SNHLY and CDR2 FYNNEI. CDR3 length equals 15 residues. CDR3 coding DNA: TGTGCCAGCATTAAGGGTAGCGGGGGGCAAGATACGCAGTATTTT. Translating it yields CASIKGSGGQDTQYF.

This chain links TRBV5-1 with TRBJ1-2; 10 nucleotides agree with TRBD1. The germline CDR1 and CDR2 sequences are SGHRS and YFSETQ. The CDR3 consists of 16 residues. Unmatched junction bases numbered 10, after V lost 4 bases and J lost 4 bases. For the CDR3, the DNA is TGCGCCAGCAGCGCTCTCCCGGGACAGGGGTCCTATGGCTACACCTTC. Protein sequence: CASSALPGQGSYGYTF.

This chain uses TRBV29-1 with TRBJ2-3; 10 bases fit TRBD2. Trimming at V came to 6 bases and at J to 1 base, leaving 4 bases not matched to a gene. The CDR3 totals 14 residues. Germline V gene lookup returns CDR1 SQVTM and CDR2 ANQGSEA. The CDR3 loop reads CSVDGLAGTDTQYF. DNA of the CDR3: TGCAGCGTAGACGGACTAGCGGGCACAGATACGCAGTATTTT.

Remarks on this clone: One end of the junction varies from germline; a read error may be responsible. The rearrangement uses TRBV6-5 and TRBJ2-1; 7 bases match TRBD2. Germline values: CDR1 MNHEY, CDR2 SVGAGI. This CDR3 contains 14 residues. The DNA for the CDR3 is TGTGCCAGCAGTGAAAGCCCCACGGGGCGGGAGCCGGTCTTC. Its protein product is CASSESPTGREPVF.

This rearrangement joins TRBV4-1 to TRBJ1-6, with a possible D match to TRBD1 (6 bases). The CDR3 has 15 amino acids. The V end lost 4 bases, the J end lost 8 bases, and 15 bases lay between the germline ends. The germline V gene encodes CDR1 MGHRA and CDR2 YSYEKL. In DNA form, the CDR3 reads TGCGCCAGCAGCCGAAGGACAGACTCGGATTCACCCCTCCACTTT. Translating it yields CASSRRTDSDSPLHF.

The chain recombines TRBV21-1 with TRBJ1-1. TRBV21-1 is a documented pseudogene. The CDR3 loop spans 17 amino acids. The CDR3 sequence: CASSKTTLRGMNTEAFF. The CDR3 coding sequence is TGTGCCAGCAGCAAAACCACGCTCCGAGGGATGAACACTGAAGCTTTCTTT.

This clone has just one count. The chain carries TRBV7-2 and TRBJ2-3; TRBD1 matches 9 bases. The CDR3 loop spans 16 amino acids. J lost 2 bases, V lost 5 bases, and 8 bases had no gene match. Germline-derived CDR1 and CDR2 are SGHTA and FQGNSA. In DNA, the CDR3 is TGTGCCAGCAGCGGGCCGGGACAGGGATACACAGATACGCAGTATTTT. Residues: CASSGPGQGYTDTQYF.

This clone was observed once. The chain combines TRBV7-2 with TRBJ2-5, with TRBD1 identical over 7 bases. V trimming: 1 base; J trimming: 2 bases; junction bases outside the gene matches: 4. In germline, CDR1 is SGHTA, CDR2 FQGNSA. There are 15 residues in the CDR3. The CDR3 region has the DNA TGTGCCAGCAGCTTAGACCGGGACAGACAAGAGACCCAGTACTTC. Protein sequence: CASSLDRDRQETQYF.

This clone was found once. J is TRBJ2-1 and V is TRBV28; perhaps TRBD1 as D (5 bases). There are 14 residues in the CDR3. The germline V gene encodes CDR1 MDHEN and CDR2 SYDVKM. V gave up 6 bases and J gave up 12 bases, with 21 bases separating them. CDR3 residues: CASRISGFQGGQFF. DNA of the CDR3: TGTGCCAGCAGGATCTCAGGCTTCCAGGGTGGGCAGTTCTTC.

The gene calls are TRBV7-9 and TRBJ1-1, with D uncertain. V lost 11 bases and J lost 4, with 11 bases in between. Germline CDR1 SEHNR, CDR2 FQNEAQ (reference sequence). This CDR3 has 11 residues. The CDR3 here is CAGRRGTEAFF. The CDR3 nucleotides read TGTGCCGGTCGTCGGGGCACTGAAGCTTTCTTT. The full variable domain, its missing parts supplied by reference TRBV7-9 and TRBJ1-1, is DTGVSQNPRHKITKRGQNVTFRCDPISEHNRLYWYRQTLGQGPEFLTYFQNEAQLEKSRLLSDRFSAERPKGSFSTLEIQRTEQGDSAMYLCAGRRGTEAFFGQGTRLTVV.

V usage is TRBV11-2 and J usage is TRBJ2-5, with 7 bases lining up with TRBD1. CDR1 and CDR2 (germline): SGHAT, FQNNGV. V lost 0 bases and J lost 5; bases outside the gene matches: 6. This CDR3 spans 15 amino acids. DNA for the CDR3: TGTGCCAGCAGCTTAGATTTTGCAGGGGGTGAGACCCAGTACTTC. It codes for CASSLDFAGGETQYF.